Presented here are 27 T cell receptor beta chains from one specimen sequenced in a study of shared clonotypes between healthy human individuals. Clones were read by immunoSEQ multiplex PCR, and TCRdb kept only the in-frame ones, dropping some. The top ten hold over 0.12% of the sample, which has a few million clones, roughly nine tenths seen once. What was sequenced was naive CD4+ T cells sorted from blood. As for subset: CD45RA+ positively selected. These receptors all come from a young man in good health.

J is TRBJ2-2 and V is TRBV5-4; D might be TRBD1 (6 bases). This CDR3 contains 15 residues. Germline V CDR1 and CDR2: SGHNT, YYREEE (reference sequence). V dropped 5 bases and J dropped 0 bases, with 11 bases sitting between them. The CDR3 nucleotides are TGTGCCAGCAGGGCCCGGGACACGAACACCGGGGAGCTGTTTTTT. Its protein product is CASRARDTNTGELFF.

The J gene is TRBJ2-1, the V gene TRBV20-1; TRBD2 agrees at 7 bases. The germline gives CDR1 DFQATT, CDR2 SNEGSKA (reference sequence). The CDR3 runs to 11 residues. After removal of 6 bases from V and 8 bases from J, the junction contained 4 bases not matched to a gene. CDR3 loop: CSARLAHEQFF. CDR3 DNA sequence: TGCAGTGCCAGACTAGCTCATGAGCAGTTCTTC.

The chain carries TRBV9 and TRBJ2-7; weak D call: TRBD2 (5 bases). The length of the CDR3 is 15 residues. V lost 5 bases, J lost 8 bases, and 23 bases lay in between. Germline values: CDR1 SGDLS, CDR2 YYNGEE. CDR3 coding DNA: TGTGCCAGCAGTACAGCGTTGGGGAGCCCCCCCAAGCAGTACTTC. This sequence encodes CASSTALGSPPKQYF.

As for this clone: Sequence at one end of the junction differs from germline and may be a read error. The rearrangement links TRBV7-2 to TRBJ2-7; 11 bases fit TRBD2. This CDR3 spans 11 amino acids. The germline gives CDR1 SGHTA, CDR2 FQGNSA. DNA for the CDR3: TGTGCCAGCAGCCCGGGACTAGCGGTAGACTTC. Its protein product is CASSPGLAVDF.

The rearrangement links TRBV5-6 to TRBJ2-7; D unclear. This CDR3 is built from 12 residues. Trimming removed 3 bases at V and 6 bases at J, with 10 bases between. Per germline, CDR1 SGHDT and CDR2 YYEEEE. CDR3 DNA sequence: TGTGCCAGCAGCTCCGGAGAGTTCGAGCAGTACTTC. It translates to CASSSGEFEQYF.

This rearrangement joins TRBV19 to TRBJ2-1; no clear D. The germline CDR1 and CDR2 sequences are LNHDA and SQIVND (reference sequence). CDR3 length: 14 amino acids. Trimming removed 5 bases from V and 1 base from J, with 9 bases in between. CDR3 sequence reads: CASSLGLSYNEQFF. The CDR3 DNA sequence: TGTGCCAGTAGTCTCGGGCTATCCTACAATGAGCAGTTCTTC. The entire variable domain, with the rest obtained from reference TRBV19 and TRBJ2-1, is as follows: DGGITQSPKYLFRKEGQNVTLSCEQNLNHDAMYWYRQDPGQGLRLIYYSQIVNDFQKGDIAEGYSVSREKKESFPLTVTSAQKNPTAFYLCASSLGLSYNEQFFGPGTRLTVL.

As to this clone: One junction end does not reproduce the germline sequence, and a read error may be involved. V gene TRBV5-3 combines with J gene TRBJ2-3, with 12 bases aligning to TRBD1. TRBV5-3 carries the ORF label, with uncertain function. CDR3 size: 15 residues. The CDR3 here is CASSWGQGASDTQYF. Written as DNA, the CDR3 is TGTGCCAGCAGCTGGGGACAGGGGGCCTCAGATACGCAGTATTTT.

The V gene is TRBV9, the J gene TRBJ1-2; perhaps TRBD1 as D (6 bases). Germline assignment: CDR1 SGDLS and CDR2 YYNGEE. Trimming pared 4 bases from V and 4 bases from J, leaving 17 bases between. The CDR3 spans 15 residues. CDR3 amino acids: CASSPHRELSYGYTF. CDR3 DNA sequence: TGTGCCAGCAGCCCCCACAGGGAGCTATCCTATGGCTACACCTTC.

CDR3 loop: CASSQPSLSSPLHF. CDR3 nucleotide sequence: TGCGCCAGCAGCCAACCATCGCTGAGTTCACCCCTCCACTTT. The genes are TRBV4-1 and TRBJ1-6; D gene ambiguous. This CDR3 region has 14 residues. Trimming stripped 2 bases from V and 9 bases from J, with 11 bases between. CDR1 and CDR2 from the germline V gene are MGHRA and YSYEKL.

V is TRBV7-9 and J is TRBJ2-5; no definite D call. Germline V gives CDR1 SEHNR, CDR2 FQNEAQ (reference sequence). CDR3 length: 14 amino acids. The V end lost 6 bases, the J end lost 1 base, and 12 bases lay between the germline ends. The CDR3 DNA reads TGTGCCAGCAGTACCCAGTGGCCCCAAGAGACCCAGTACTTC. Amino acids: CASSTQWPQETQYF. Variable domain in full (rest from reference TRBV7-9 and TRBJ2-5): DTGVSQNPRHKITKRGQNVTFRCDPISEHNRLYWYRQTLGQGPEFLTYFQNEAQLEKSRLLSDRFSAERPKGSFSTLEIQRTEQGDSAMYLCASSTQWPQETQYFGPGTRLLVL.

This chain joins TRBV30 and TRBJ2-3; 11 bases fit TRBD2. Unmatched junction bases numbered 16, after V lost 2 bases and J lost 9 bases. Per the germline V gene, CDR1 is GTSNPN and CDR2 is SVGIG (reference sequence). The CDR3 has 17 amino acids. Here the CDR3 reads CAWSPPLAGGRGATQYF. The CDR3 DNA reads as TGTGCCTGGAGTCCTCCTCTAGCGGGGGGCCGAGGGGCCACGCAGTATTTT.

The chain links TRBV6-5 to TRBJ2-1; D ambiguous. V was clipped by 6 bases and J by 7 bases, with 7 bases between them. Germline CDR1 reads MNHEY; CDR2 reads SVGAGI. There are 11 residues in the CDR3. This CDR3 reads CASRGPNEQFF. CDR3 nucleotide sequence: TGTGCCAGCAGAGGCCCTAATGAGCAGTTCTTC.

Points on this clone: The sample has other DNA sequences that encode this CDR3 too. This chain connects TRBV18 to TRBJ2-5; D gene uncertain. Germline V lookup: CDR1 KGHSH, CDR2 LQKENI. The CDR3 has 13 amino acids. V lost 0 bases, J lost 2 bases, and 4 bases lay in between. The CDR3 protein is CASSPPSQETQYF. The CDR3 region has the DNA TGTGCCAGCTCACCACCGAGTCAAGAGACCCAGTACTTC.

CDR3 sequence: CASSPADKVFFEAFF. The DNA for the CDR3 is TGTGCCAGCAGCCCAGCTGACAAGGTCTTCTTTGAAGCTTTCTTT. The V call is TRBV5-8, the J call TRBJ1-1; D unresolved. CDR3 length: 15 residues. Trimming stripped 4 bases from V and 7 bases from J, with 20 bases between. Germline values: CDR1 SGHTS, CDR2 YDEGEE.

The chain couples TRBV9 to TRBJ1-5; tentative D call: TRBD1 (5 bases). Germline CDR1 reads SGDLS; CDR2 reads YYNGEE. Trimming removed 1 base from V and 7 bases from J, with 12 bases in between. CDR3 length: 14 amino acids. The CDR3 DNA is TGTGCCAGCAGCGTATCTCCTCCAGGGCAGCCCCAGCATTTT. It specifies CASSVSPPGQPQHF.

The CDR3 loop reads CASGPGTGHTGELFF. CDR3 DNA sequence: TGTGCCAGCGGCCCTGGGACAGGGCACACCGGGGAGCTGTTTTTT. The chain uses TRBV6-5 and TRBJ2-2, with 9 bases matching TRBD1. CDR1 is MNHEY and CDR2 is SVGAGI in the germline V gene. Trimming at V came to 8 bases and at J to 3 bases, leaving 7 bases not matched to a gene. The CDR3 covers 15 residues.

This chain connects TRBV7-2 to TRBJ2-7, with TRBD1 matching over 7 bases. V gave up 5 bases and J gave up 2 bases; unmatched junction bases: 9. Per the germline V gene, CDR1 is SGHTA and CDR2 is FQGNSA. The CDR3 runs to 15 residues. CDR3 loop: CASSIRDSRPYEQYF. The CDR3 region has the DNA TGTGCCAGCAGCATCCGGGACAGCCGCCCCTACGAGCAGTACTTC.

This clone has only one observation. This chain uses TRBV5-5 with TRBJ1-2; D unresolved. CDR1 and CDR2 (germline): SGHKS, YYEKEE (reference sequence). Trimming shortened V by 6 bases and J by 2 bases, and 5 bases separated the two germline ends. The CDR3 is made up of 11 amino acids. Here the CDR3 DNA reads TGTGCCAGCACCGGGAACTATGGCTACACCTTC. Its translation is CASTGNYGYTF.

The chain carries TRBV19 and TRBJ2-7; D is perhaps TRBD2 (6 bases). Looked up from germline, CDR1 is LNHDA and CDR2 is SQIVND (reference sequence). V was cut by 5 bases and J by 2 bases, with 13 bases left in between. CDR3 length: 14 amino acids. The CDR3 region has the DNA TGTGCCAGTAGTGCCGGGACTGGCCCCTACGAGCAGTACTTC. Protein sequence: CASSAGTGPYEQYF.

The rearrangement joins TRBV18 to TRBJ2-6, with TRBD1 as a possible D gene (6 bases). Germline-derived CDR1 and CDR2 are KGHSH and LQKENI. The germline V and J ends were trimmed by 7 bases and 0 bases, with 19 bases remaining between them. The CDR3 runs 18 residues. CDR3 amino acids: CASLPLAGVRSGANVLTF. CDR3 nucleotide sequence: TGTGCCAGCTTACCCCTGGCAGGGGTTCGCTCTGGGGCCAACGTCCTGACTTTC.

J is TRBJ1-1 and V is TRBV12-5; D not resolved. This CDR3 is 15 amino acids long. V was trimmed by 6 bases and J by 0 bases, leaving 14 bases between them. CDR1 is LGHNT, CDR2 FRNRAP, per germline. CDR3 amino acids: CASGTFGFMNTEAFF. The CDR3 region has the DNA TGTGCTAGTGGGACATTTGGATTTATGAACACTGAAGCTTTCTTT.

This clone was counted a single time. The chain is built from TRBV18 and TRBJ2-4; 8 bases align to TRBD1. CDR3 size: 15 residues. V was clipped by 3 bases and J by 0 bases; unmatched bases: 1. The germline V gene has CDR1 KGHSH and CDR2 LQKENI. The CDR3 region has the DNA TGTGCCAGCTCACCGACAGGGGTAGCCAAAAACATTCAGTACTTC. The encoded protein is CASSPTGVAKNIQYF.

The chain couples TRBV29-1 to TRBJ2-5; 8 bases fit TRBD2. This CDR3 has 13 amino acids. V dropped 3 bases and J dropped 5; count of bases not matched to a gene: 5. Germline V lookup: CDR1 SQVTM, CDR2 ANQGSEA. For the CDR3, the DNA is TGCAGCGTTGAGGGGACTAGAATTGAGACCCAGTACTTC. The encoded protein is CSVEGTRIETQYF.

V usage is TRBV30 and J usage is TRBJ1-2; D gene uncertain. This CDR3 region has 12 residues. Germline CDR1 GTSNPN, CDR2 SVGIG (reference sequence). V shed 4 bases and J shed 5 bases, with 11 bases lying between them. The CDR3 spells CAWTRPGYGYTF. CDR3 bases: TGTGCCTGGACCAGGCCGGGGTATGGCTACACCTTC.

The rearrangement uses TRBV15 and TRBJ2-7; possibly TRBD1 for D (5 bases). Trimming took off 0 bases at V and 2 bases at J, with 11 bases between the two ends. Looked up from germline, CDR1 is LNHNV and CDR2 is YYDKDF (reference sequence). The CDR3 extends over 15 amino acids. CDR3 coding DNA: TGTGCCACCAGCAGAGATGAAACAGGACCCTACGAGCAGTACTTC. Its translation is CATSRDETGPYEQYF.

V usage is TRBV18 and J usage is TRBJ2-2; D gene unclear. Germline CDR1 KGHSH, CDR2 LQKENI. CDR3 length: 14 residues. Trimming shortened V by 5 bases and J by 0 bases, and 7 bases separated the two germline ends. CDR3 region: CASSWGTNTGELFF. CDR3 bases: TGTGCCAGCTCATGGGGAACGAACACCGGGGAGCTGTTTTTT.

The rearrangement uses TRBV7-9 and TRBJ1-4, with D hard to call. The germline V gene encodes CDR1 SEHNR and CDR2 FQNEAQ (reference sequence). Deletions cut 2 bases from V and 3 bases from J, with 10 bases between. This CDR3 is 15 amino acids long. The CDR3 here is CASSLSGWANEKLFF. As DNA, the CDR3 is TGTGCCAGCAGCTTAAGTGGGTGGGCTAATGAAAAACTGTTTTTT.